This T cell receptor beta chain was captured in a study of blood T cell repertoires in COVID-19 (dated by TCRdb to about 2020). A note on the overall study: The collaborator samples originated in the United States, Italy and Spain and spanned the acute and convalescent phases of COVID-19. The dataset comprised deeply sampled blood TCRbeta repertoires from subjects exposed to, actively infected with, or recovered from COVID-19. A freely available public database, intended as a resource for researchers studying the immune response to SARS-CoV-2, is where the repertoires were released. The material from the prospective study consisted of cDNA or gDNA derived from T cells, B-cell-depleted T cells, or PBMCs. Samples were obtained from the ongoing ImmuneRACE study (first 160 participants) and from approximately 1,200 subjects provided by 6 global collaborators. Nearly every sample came with metadata listing a de-identified subject ID, COVID-19 status, age in years and sex. Where HLA class I and class II types were available, the types were taken from metadata supplied by the sample provider, not from assay-based typing. Paper-wide results and their limitations: The amount of clinical and demographic metadata varied by source and participant and was provided uncurated.

Enrolling through a virtual design, the prospective study's participants ranged in age from roughly 18 to 89 years and lived across 20 to 30 United States geographic areas. To assign participants to cohorts, the prospective study relied on clinical history that participants themselves reported in a screening survey and a study questionnaire. Recovered participants in ImmuneRACE Cohort 3 were defined by two consecutive negative NP/OP PCR tests, clearance by a healthcare professional, or resolution of symptoms. In the prospective study, whole blood, serum and a nasopharyngeal or oropharyngeal swab were collected from each participant by mobile phlebotomists. Additional blood draws and questionnaires over an approximately 2-month period could optionally be provided by prospective study participants. Before DNA extraction, prospective study blood samples were shipped either frozen or at room temperature.

In regard to this clone: What antigen it recognizes has not been identified. No base quality values were provided; no much bigger clone lies one nucleotide off.

TCRbeta CDR3 regions were amplified from genomic DNA using the immunoSEQ Assay, a bias-controlled multiplex PCR. On the authors' methods: The number of nucleated cells in each sample was estimated from the amplification of reference gene primers within the assay. To quantify the absolute abundance of each unique TCRbeta CDR3 rearrangement, sequence reads were collapsed and filtered. For each sample, productive Simpson clonality was calculated by taking the square root of Simpson's diversity index across productive rearrangements. Imported from immuneACCESS, the table was reduced by TCRdb to in-frame sequences with V and J called. These copies leave out some clones; in studies compared against another copy, an unresolved V gene accounts for under half, and the cause of the remainder is not known. Clone size and the V and J calls come from that table; the DNA yielded D and trimming. This sample is represented by fewer than 400,000 clones; approximately 89% of them were singletons. The ten largest make up approximately 1.5% of the sample.

Relative to germline, V is missing 7 bases and J is missing 4 bases, with 3 bases of the junction outside any gene match. From cysteine to phenylalanine, the CDR3 is 13 amino acids long. This entry keeps only the CDR3 DNA: 39 bases, framed from base 1. The germline V gene encodes CDR1 MDHEN and CDR2 SYDVKM. The rearranged chain carries TRBV28 and TRBJ1-4; the central 7 bases match TRBD1. This receptor was obtained from a woman aged 25 to 39 who had recovered from COVID-19. The sequenced sample was PBMCs or T cells enriched from blood (not recorded which). The nucleotide sequence is given as TGTGCCAGCACGGACAGGCTTAATGAAAAACTGTTTTTT. It is translated as CASTDRLNEKLFF.